This TCR beta chain originates from a study of a mutant IDH1 vaccine in newly diagnosed glioma. About this clone itself: The antigen remains undetermined.

Assay used: immunoSEQ multiplex PCR; TCRdb lists only in-frame clones, some missing. This repertoire shows 41,000 or so clones, around 79% found once; its top ten account for around 6.9%. As for time point: week 23, last vaccination. Topical imiquimod accompanied each vaccine dose, which consisted of 300 ug of mutant IDH1 20-mer peptide. CDR3 length: 13 residues. V lost 0 bases and J lost 13, with 10 bases in between. CDR1 LGHNA and CDR2 YNFKEQ come from the germline V gene. The chain has TRBV4-2 and TRBJ1-6, with unresolved D. The input for sequencing was PBMCs, taken from a glioma patient whose treatment included an IDH1 peptide vaccine. This TCR came from a woman in her thirties or forties with glioma. Some clones in this sample may be carry-over from other donors' samples. CDR3 DNA sequence: TGTGCCAGCAGCCAAGATCTTGCACTCCCCCTCCACTTT. Translation gives CASSQDLALPLHF.